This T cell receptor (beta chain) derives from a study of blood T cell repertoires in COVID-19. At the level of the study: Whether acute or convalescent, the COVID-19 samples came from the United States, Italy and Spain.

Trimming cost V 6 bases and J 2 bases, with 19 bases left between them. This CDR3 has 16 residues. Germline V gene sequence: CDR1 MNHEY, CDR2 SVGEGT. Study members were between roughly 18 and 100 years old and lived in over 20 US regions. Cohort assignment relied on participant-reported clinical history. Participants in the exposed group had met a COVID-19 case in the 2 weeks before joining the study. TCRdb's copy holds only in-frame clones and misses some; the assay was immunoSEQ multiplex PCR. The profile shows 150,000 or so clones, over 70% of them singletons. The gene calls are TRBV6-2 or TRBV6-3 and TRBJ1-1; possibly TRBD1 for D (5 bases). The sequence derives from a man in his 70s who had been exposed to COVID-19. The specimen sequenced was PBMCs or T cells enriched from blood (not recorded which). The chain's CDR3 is CASSKSGTGVNTEAFF. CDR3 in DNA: TGTGCCAGCAGCAAATCCGGGACGGGAGTTAACACTGAAGCTTTCTTT.